Listed below are T cell receptor beta chains from one sample, sequenced in a study of PD-1 blockade in classical Hodgkin lymphoma. Produced via immunoSEQ multiplex PCR; TCRdb's table is partial and in-frame only. This sample carries tens of thousands of clones, around 75% of them seen once, and the ten largest clones take 3.1%. Sequences were derived from CD4+ T cells from blood, sampled before the fourth cycle of nivolumab. The receptors derive from a human donor with classical Hodgkin lymphoma. CDR3s include the opening cysteine and the closing phenylalanine or tryptophan. D genes are given only for firm matches. Rows give clone size only sometimes, using once, few, many, or a class for an expanded clone.

.	TRBJ2-3	.	TRBV9	TGTGCCAGCAGCGTAGGTTCGAATACGCAGTATTTT	CASSVGSNTQYF
few	TRBJ2-3	TRBD2	TRBV5-1	TGCGCCAGCAGCCCCGGACTAGCGTCGGATACGCAGTATTTT	CASSPGLASDTQYF
.	TRBJ2-5	TRBD2	TRBV27	TGTGCCAGCAGTACGACGGGACTACTCCAAGAGACCCAGTACTTC	CASSTTGLLQETQYF
.	TRBJ1-3	.	TRBV19	TGTGCCAGTAGTATCCGTGGAGTTGTTGGAAACACCATATATTTT	CASSIRGVVGNTIYF
.	TRBJ2-5	TRBD1	TRBV13	TGTGCCAGCAGCCGGGGACAGGGGGCAGAGACCCAGTACTTC	CASSRGQGAETQYF
.	TRBJ1-1	.	TRBV5-1	TGCGCCAGCAGCTTGTGGGGGCAGGGCGGGACTGAAGCTTTCTTT	CASSLWGQGGTEAFF
.	TRBJ1-1	TRBD1	TRBV7-3	TGTGCCAGCAGCTTTTTAGGTGGACAGGGCCCCTTTGAAGCTTTCTTT	CASSFLGGQGPFEAFF
.	TRBJ1-1	.	TRBV19	TGTGCCAGTAGTATAGATGTATCCGCTTTCTTT	CASSIDVSAFF
.	TRBJ2-2	.	TRBV6-5	TGTGCCAGCAGTTCTGGACTAAACACCGGGGAGCTGTTTTTT	CASSSGLNTGELFF
.	TRBJ1-1	.	TRBV6-5	TGTGCCAGCTACTACACTGAAGCTTTCTTT	CASYYTEAFF
.	TRBJ2-7	TRBD1	TRBV7-6	TGTGCCAGCAGCTTAGGGAGGACAGGAAGCTACGAGCAGTACTTC	CASSLGRTGSYEQYF
few	TRBJ1-4	TRBD1	TRBV7-9	TGTGCCAGCAGCTCAACAGGGGAGGGTGAAAAACTGTTTTTT	CASSSTGEGEKLFF
.	TRBJ2-2	.	TRBV6-5	TGTGCCAGCACTTGGCTAGCGAGCACCGGGGAGCTGTTTTTT	CASTWLASTGELFF
.	TRBJ2-7	.	TRBV6-6	TGTGCCAGCAGCCCTTGGACTGTTCCCAACGAGCAGTACTTC	CASSPWTVPNEQYF
.	TRBJ1-1	.	TRBV7-2	TGTGCCAGCAGCTTAGGGCCCATGAACACTGAAGCTTTCTTT	CASSLGPMNTEAFF
.	TRBJ2-7	.	TRBV4-2	TGTGCCAGCAGCCAAGGCCAGGGGATCCACGAGCAGTACTTC	CASSQGQGIHEQYF
.	TRBJ1-1	.	TRBV10-3	TGTGCCATCAGCAATCAGGGTAACACTGAAGCTTTCTTT	CAISNQGNTEAFF
few	TRBJ1-2	.	TRBV29-1	TGCAGCGTTGAAGGGGCTGTGAGGGATGGCTACACCTTC	CSVEGAVRDGYTF
.	TRBJ1-2	TRBD1	TRBV27	TGTGCCACCAAAGGCACAGGGGCTAACTATGGCTACACCTTC	CATKGTGANYGYTF
.	TRBJ1-1	.	TRBV6-6	TGTGCCAGCAGTTACTCGTGGGACACTGAAGCTTTCTTT	CASSYSWDTEAFF
few	TRBJ2-2	.	TRBV7-2	TGTGCCAGCAGCCCTGTGTACACCGGGGAGCTGTTTTTT	CASSPVYTGELFF
.	TRBJ2-2	.	TRBV27	TGTGCCACCCGTCTCGGGGGAAGCACCGGGGAGCTGTTTTTT	CATRLGGSTGELFF